The next 5 T cell receptor beta chains were all read from a single sample in a study of shared clonotypes between healthy human individuals. Clones were read by immunoSEQ multiplex PCR, and TCRdb kept only the in-frame ones, dropping some. The table has some 2,400,000 clones, about 94% seen once. The sequenced sample consisted of naive CD4+ T cells sorted from blood. This sample's subset: CD45RA+ positively selected. These receptors originate from a man aged 18 to 29 in good health.

This clone was picked up one time. The rearrangement joins TRBV25-1 to TRBJ2-5; 7 positions match TRBD1. The length of the CDR3 is 17 residues. From germline, CDR1 is MGHDK and CDR2 SYGVNS. V trimming: 4 bases; J trimming: 5 bases; junction bases outside the gene matches: 16. The CDR3 region has the DNA TGTGCCAGCAGTGTAGGGGGCACATCCAGCGGAAGGGAGACCCAGTACTTC. The encoded protein is CASSVGGTSSGRETQYF.

The chain is built from TRBV5-1 and TRBJ2-5; 8 bases map to TRBD1. The germline V gene has CDR1 SGHRS and CDR2 YFSETQ. The CDR3 runs 14 residues. Losses at the gene ends were 4 bases for V and 3 bases for J; bases not matched to a gene: 5. This CDR3 is CASSDGQGEETQYF. The CDR3 DNA is TGCGCCAGCAGCGATGGACAGGGCGAAGAGACCCAGTACTTC.

A single count supports this clone. V usage is TRBV6-5 and J usage is TRBJ2-2; TRBD2 agrees at 8 bases. The CDR3 sequence is 13 residues long. The junction had 5 bases not matched to a gene; V was cut back by 7 bases and J by 7 bases. Germline V CDR1 and CDR2: MNHEY, SVGAGI. The CDR3 here is CASTSGFNGELFF. In nucleotides, the CDR3 is TGTGCCAGCACTAGCGGGTTCAACGGGGAGCTGTTTTTT.

The chain recombines TRBV6-1 with TRBJ1-4, with D possibly being TRBD1 (5 bases). Germline loops: CDR1 MNHNS, CDR2 SASEGT. The V end lost 2 bases, the J end lost 5 bases, and 15 bases lay between the germline ends. The CDR3 spans 16 residues. The DNA of the CDR3 is TGTGCCAGCAGTGAAAGGGGTGAGGGCCTAAATGAAAAACTGTTTTTT. Translation: CASSERGEGLNEKLFF.

The V call is TRBV2, the J call TRBJ1-1; no clear D gene. V was cut by 6 bases and J by 6 bases, with 17 bases left in between. The CDR3 is 14 amino acids. Germline V gives CDR1 SNHLY, CDR2 FYNNEI. The CDR3: CASRTSGLRSEAFF. The CDR3 DNA sequence: TGTGCCAGCAGGACTTCCGGGCTCCGATCTGAAGCTTTCTTT.